Ten or more counts support the clone carrying this T cell receptor (beta chain). Its specificity is not known. The sample comes from a study of cytomegalovirus exposure and HLA in healthy donors. Study observations and caveats: Some 150 TCR beta chains were listed as cytomegalovirus-associated. For presence/absence analyses, sequencing depth was assumed to be roughly uniform across donors.

A multiplex PCR was run with 60 Vbeta primers and 13 Jbeta primers. Assay used: immunoSEQ multiplex PCR; TCRdb lists only in-frame clones, some missing. The sample includes 80,000 or so clones, 55% to 85% of them seen just once. The CDR3 spans 13 residues. Trimming took off 4 bases at V and 10 bases at J, with 13 bases between the two ends. Germline V gene sequence: CDR1 MNHNY, CDR2 SVGAGI (reference sequence). Material: PBMCs. The gene calls are TRBV6-6 and TRBJ1-4; tentative D call: TRBD1 (6 bases). This TCR was recovered from a woman aged 35 to 49 in good health and CMV-seropositive. The CDR3 DNA reads as TGTGCCAGCAGTTGGGCAGGGGCAGGAAAACTGTTTTTT. Translated, it gives CASSWAGAGKLFF.